This T cell receptor beta chain stems from a study of OX40 agonist ivuxolimab in advanced cancers. Study-wide background: Recorded diagnoses for dose-escalation patients were hepatocellular carcinoma, melanoma, renal cell or head and neck cancer.

The V gene's germline CDR1 is SNHLY and CDR2 FYNNEI. Trimming pared 3 bases from V and 7 bases from J, leaving 10 bases between. This CDR3 comprises 13 residues. The assay was immunoSEQ multiplex PCR, and TCRdb's table has in-frame clones only and misses some. The sample lists around 74,000 clones; 85% were seen once. The chain is built from TRBV2 and TRBJ2-1; D remains ambiguous. The clonotype comes from an adult with an advanced solid tumor such as melanoma, head and neck, liver or kidney cancer. Specimen: CD4+ or CD8+ T cells sorted from blood, collected in a trial of the OX40 agonist ivuxolimab. CDR3 sequence reads: CASSDSSRNEQFF. CDR3 sequence (DNA): TGTGCCAGCAGTGACTCTTCTAGAAATGAGCAGTTCTTC. Looking up the rest from reference TRBV2 and TRBJ2-1 gives the full variable domain: EPEVTQTPSHQVTQMGQEVILRCVPISNHLYFYWYRQILGQKVEFLVSFYNNEISEKSEIFDDQFSVERPDGSNFTLKIRSTKLEDSAMYFCASSDSSRNEQFFGPGTRLTVL.